This entry lists 5 T cell receptor beta chains sequenced from one sample in a study of blood T cells in healthy people across ages. A second about 7 to 12 cycle PCR used barcoded and J-beta primers. TCRdb re-called the 5' RACE reads through MiXCR, storing one row per CDR3 protein. Of roughly 1.7 million distinct CDR3 sequences listed, around 36% were seen once; the top ten hold about 11%. The sample taken for sequencing was blood. Source of these receptors: a woman aged 25-40 years in good health.

The V gene is TRBV30, the J gene TRBJ2-6, with D perhaps matching TRBD1 or TRBD2 (5 bases each). Germline V gives CDR1 GTSNPN, CDR2 SVGIG (reference sequence). This CDR3 contains 14 residues. Trimming shortened V by 6 bases and J by 2 bases, and 11 bases separated the two germline ends. CDR3 sequence: CACSRGAGANVLTF. The CDR3 coding sequence is TGTGCCTGTTCACGGGGCGCTGGGGCCAACGTCCTGACTTTC.

As regards this clonotype: A junction boundary mismatches the germline segment, possibly from a read error. V is TRBV7-9 and J is TRBJ1-4, with TRBD1 as a possible D gene (6 bases). There are 14 residues in the CDR3. Germline V CDR1 and CDR2: SEHNR, FQNEAQ (reference sequence). CDR3 DNA: TGTGCCAGCAGCAGACAGGCAACTAATGAAAAACGGTTTTTT. Amino acids: CASSRQATNEKRFF.

This clonotype was seen more than once but under ten times. The rearrangement links TRBV7-3 to TRBJ2-3; D remains ambiguous. CDR1 is SGHTA and CDR2 is FQGTGA in the germline V gene. Trimming pared 1 base from V and 2 bases from J, leaving 4 bases between. The CDR3 has 13 residues. In DNA form, the CDR3 reads TGTGCCAGCAGCTTAATGGTCACAGATACGCAGTATTTT. Its translation is CASSLMVTDTQYF.

V and J are TRBV27 and TRBJ2-7, with TRBD2 matching over 12 bases. With 5 bases clipped from V and 4 bases from J, the junction kept 15 bases outside the gene matches. There are 18 residues in the CDR3. The germline V gene has CDR1 MNHEY and CDR2 SMNVEV (reference sequence). The CDR3 reads CASSPTRIRLAGEYEQYF. In nucleotides, the CDR3 is TGTGCCAGCAGTCCTACCCGAATCAGACTAGCGGGGGAATACGAGCAGTACTTC.

The genes are TRBV3-1 and TRBJ2-5; D is perhaps TRBD1 or TRBD2 (5 bases each). The DNA end lines up better with TRBJ2-7; the J call may be wrong. CDR3 length equals 14 residues. The germline gives CDR1 LGHDT, CDR2 YNNKEL (reference sequence). The CDR3 sequence is CASSPGTDSSEQYF. The CDR3 DNA reads TGTGCCAGCAGCCCCGGGACGGATTCTTCCGAGCAGTACTTC.